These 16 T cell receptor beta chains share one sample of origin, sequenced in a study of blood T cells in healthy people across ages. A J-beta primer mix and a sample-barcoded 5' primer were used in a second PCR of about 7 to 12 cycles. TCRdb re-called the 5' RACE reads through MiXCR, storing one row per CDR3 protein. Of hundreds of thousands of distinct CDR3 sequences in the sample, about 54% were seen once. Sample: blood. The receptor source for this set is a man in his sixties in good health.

In DNA form, the CDR3 reads TGTGCCAGCAGCCCGGGGAGGGTAGAAAAACTGTTTTTT. This encodes CASSPGRVEKLFF. The rearrangement uses TRBV12-3 or TRBV12-4 and TRBJ1-4; D is unclear. Trimming left V 6 bases short and J 8 bases short, with 13 bases between. This CDR3 spans 13 amino acids.

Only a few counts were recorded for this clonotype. As DNA, the CDR3 is TGCAGCGTTGAAAGGCCGGGGGGCATCTCGGGGACCGGGGAGCTGTTTTTT. Amino acid sequence: CSVERPGGISGTGELFF. J is TRBJ2-2 and V is TRBV29-1, with D possibly matching TRBD2 (7 bases). The CDR3 is 17 residues long. V lost 2 bases and J 5 bases, leaving 21 bases between the germline ends. Germline V CDR1 and CDR2: SQVTM, ANQGSEA.

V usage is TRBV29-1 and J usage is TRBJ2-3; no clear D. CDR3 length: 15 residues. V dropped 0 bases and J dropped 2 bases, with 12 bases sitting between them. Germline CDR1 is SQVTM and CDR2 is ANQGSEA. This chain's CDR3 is CSVEDARQPTDTQYF. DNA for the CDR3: TGCAGCGTTGAAGATGCGAGGCAGCCCACAGATACGCAGTATTTT.

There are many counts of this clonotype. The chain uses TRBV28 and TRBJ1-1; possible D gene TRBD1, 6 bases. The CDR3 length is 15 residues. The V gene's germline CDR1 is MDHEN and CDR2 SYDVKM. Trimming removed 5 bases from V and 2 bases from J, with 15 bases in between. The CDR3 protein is CASSLHVGGNTEAFF. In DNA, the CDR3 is TGTGCCAGCAGTCTCCACGTAGGGGGAAACACTGAAGCTTTCTTT.

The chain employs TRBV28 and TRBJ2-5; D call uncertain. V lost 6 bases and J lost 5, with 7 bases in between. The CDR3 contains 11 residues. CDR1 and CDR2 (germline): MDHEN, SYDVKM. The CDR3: CASSRPETQYF. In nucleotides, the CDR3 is TGTGCCAGCAGCCGGCCGGAGACCCAGTACTTC.

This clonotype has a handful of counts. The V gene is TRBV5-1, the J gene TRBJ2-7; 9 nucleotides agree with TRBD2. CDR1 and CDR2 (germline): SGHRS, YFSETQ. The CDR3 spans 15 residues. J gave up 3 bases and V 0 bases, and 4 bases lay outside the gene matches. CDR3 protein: CASSLDASGVYEQYF. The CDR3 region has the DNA TGCGCCAGCAGCTTGGACGCTAGCGGGGTCTACGAGCAGTACTTC.

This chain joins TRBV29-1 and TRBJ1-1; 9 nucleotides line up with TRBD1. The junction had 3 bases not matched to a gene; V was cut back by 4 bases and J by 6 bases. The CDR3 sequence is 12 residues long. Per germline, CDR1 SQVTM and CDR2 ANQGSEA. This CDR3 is CSVGGQGAEAFF. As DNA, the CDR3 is TGCAGCGTTGGGGGACAGGGCGCTGAAGCTTTCTTT.

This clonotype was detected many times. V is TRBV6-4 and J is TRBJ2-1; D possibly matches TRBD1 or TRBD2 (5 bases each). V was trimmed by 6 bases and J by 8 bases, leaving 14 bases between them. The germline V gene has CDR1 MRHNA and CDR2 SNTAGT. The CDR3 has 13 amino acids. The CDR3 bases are TGTGCCAGCAGCACCACGAGGGGCGATGAGCAGTTCTTC. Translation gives CASSTTRGDEQFF.

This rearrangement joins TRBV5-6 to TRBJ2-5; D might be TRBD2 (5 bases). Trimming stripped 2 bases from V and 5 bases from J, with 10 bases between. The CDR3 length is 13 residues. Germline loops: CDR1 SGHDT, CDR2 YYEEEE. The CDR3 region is CASSLTTGETQYF. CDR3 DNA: TGTGCCAGCAGCTTAACCACGGGGGAGACCCAGTACTTC.

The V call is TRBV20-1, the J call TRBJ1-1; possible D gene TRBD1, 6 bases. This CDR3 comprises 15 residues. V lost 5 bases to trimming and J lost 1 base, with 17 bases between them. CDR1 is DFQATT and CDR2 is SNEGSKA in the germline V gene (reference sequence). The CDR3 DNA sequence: TGCAGTGCTTCTATCTTCCGGGGGGCGAACACTGAAGCTTTCTTT. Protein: CSASIFRGANTEAFF.

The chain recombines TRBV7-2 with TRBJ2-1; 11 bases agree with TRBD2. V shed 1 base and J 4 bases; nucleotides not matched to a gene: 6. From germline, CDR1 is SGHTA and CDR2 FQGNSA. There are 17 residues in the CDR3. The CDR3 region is CASSLGASGGTYNEQFF. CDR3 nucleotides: TGTGCCAGCAGCTTAGGGGCTAGCGGGGGGACATACAATGAGCAGTTCTTC.

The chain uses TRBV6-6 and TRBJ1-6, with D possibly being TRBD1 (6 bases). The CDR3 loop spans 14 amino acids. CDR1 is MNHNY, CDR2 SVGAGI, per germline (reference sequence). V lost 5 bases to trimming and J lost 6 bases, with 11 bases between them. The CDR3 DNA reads TGTGCCAGCAGTCCGCGGGGGCGTAATTCACCCCTCCACTTT. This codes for CASSPRGRNSPLHF.

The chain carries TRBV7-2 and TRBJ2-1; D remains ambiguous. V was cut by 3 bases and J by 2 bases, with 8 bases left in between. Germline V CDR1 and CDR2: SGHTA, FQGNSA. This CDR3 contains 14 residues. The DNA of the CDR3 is TGTGCCAGCAGCTTGGGATTGACCTACAATGAGCAGTTCTTC. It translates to CASSLGLTYNEQFF.

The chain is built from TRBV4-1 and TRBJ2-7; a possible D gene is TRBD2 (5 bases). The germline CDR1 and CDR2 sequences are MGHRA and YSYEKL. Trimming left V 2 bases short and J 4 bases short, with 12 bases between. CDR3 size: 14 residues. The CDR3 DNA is TGCGCCAGCAGCCAAAGACCAGGAGGTTACGAGCAGTACTTC. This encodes CASSQRPGGYEQYF.

The CDR3 bases are TGTGCCATCAGTGCCAGGGGGGGGGACAGCTCCTACAATGAGCAGTTCTTC. This translates into CAISARGGDSSYNEQFF. The chain combines TRBV10-3 with TRBJ2-1; the D call may be TRBD1 or TRBD2 (7 bases each). This CDR3 has 17 residues. V was pared by 4 bases and J by 0 bases, with 16 bases between. Germline V gene sequence: CDR1 ENHRY, CDR2 SYGVKD.

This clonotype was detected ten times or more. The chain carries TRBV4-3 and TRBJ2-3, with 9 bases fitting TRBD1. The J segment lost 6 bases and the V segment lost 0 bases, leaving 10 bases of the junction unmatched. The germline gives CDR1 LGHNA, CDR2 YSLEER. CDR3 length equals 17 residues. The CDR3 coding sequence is TGCGCCAGCAGCCAAGAACGGGACGACACAGGGGGCGATACGCAGTATTTT. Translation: CASSQERDDTGGDTQYF.